The 24 T cell receptor beta chains in this list originate from one sample, sequenced in a study of blood T cell repertoires in COVID-19. Libraries were prepared by immunoSEQ multiplex PCR; TCRdb keeps only in-frame clonotypes and omits some of them. The profile shows 250,000 to 350,000 clones, roughly nine tenths of them singletons. Sequences were obtained from peripheral blood. All receptors derive from a man aged 18 to 29 who had recovered from COVID-19.

The chain is built from TRBV27 and TRBJ1-5; D is possibly TRBD1 (6 bases). Germline V gives CDR1 MNHEY, CDR2 SMNVEV (reference sequence). Trimming pared 6 bases from V and 3 bases from J, leaving 15 bases between. The CDR3 runs 15 residues. CDR3 sequence: CASRIRWGPNQPQHF. The CDR3 region has the DNA TGTGCCAGCAGGATCCGGTGGGGGCCCAATCAGCCCCAGCATTTT.

This rearrangement joins TRBV18 to TRBJ2-1; TRBD1 matches 10 bases. Germline loops: CDR1 KGHSH, CDR2 LQKENI. The CDR3 is 11 residues long. Unmatched junction bases numbered 0, after V lost 2 bases and J lost 14 bases. The CDR3 DNA follows: TGTGCCAGCTCACCAGGGACAGGGGAGTTCTTC. Translated: CASSPGTGEFF.

This chain uses TRBV10-2 with TRBJ1-6; D not certain. This CDR3 region has 15 residues. Germline assignment: CDR1 WSHSY and CDR2 SAAADI. V gave up 3 bases and J gave up 2 bases, with 8 bases separating them. For the CDR3, the DNA is TGCGCCAGCAGTGACAGGCAACCCTATAATTCACCCCTCCACTTT. This encodes CASSDRQPYNSPLHF.

V gene TRBV7-9 combines with J gene TRBJ2-1; 10 bases fit TRBD2. CDR3 length equals 14 residues. CDR1 SEHNR and CDR2 FQNEAQ come from the germline V gene (reference sequence). With 5 bases clipped from V and 13 bases from J, the junction kept 11 bases outside the gene matches. In DNA form, the CDR3 reads TGTGCCAGCAGCACAAGGACTAGCGGAGTATCCCAGTTCTTC. Its protein product is CASSTRTSGVSQFF. The whole variable domain, remainder taken from reference TRBV7-9 and TRBJ2-1, is DTGVSQNPRHKITKRGQNVTFRCDPISEHNRLYWYRQTLGQGPEFLTYFQNEAQLEKSRLLSDRFSAERPKGSFSTLEIQRTEQGDSAMYLCASSTRTSGVSQFFGPGTRLTVL.

This clone occurred once. The chain uses TRBV7-9 and TRBJ1-1; maybe TRBD1 (5 bases). The germline CDR1 and CDR2 sequences are SEHNR and FQNEAQ (reference sequence). V was shortened by 6 bases and J by 4 bases, with 12 bases between the two germline ends. CDR3 length equals 13 residues. In DNA form, the CDR3 reads TGTGCCAGCAGGGTAAAAGGGGCCACTGAAGCTTTCTTT. Its protein product is CASRVKGATEAFF.

CDR3 coding DNA: TGTGCCATCAGTGAGTCGAACAGGGCCAATGAGCAGTTCTTC. Its translation: CAISESNRANEQFF. This sequence joins TRBV10-3 and TRBJ2-1; D is perhaps TRBD1 (6 bases). V lost 0 bases to trimming and J lost 6 bases, with 9 bases between them. CDR1 is ENHRY and CDR2 is SYGVKD in the germline V gene. The CDR3 length is 14 residues.

The chain has TRBV18 and TRBJ2-1, with D tentatively TRBD1 (6 bases). Trimming left V 3 bases short and J 0 bases short, with 12 bases between. In germline, CDR1 is KGHSH, CDR2 LQKENI. CDR3 length: 16 amino acids. Written as DNA, the CDR3 is TGTGCCAGCTCACCGATTAGGGGGAACTCCTACAATGAGCAGTTCTTC. Translation gives CASSPIRGNSYNEQFF.

The genes are TRBV4-3 and TRBJ1-1; D call uncertain. The CDR3 loop spans 15 amino acids. Germline V gene data show CDR1 as LGHNA and CDR2 as YSLEER. V was pared by 4 bases and J by 0 bases, with 12 bases between. The chain's CDR3 is CASSPQPTVNTEAFF. For the CDR3, the DNA is TGCGCCAGCAGCCCACAACCCACAGTGAACACTGAAGCTTTCTTT.

This chain uses TRBV5-1 with TRBJ1-1; a weak D match, TRBD1 (5 bases). The CDR3 has 14 amino acids. The V and J ends lost 0 bases and 6 bases respectively, with 12 bases between them. Germline V lookup: CDR1 SGHRS, CDR2 YFSETQ. The CDR3 sequence is CASSLVGGDAEAFF. The DNA for the CDR3 is TGCGCCAGCAGCTTGGTGGGAGGGGATGCTGAAGCTTTCTTT.

The rearrangement links TRBV19 to TRBJ2-2, with TRBD1 as a possible D gene (5 bases). The CDR3 length is 14 residues. Germline CDR1 LNHDA, CDR2 SQIVND (reference sequence). Trimming left V 8 bases short and J 0 bases short, with 10 bases between. CDR3 protein: CASEDISNTGELFF. The CDR3 bases are TGTGCCAGTGAGGACATCTCGAACACCGGGGAGCTGTTTTTT. Filled out from reference TRBV19 and TRBJ2-2, the complete variable domain reads DGGITQSPKYLFRKEGQNVTLSCEQNLNHDAMYWYRQDPGQGLRLIYYSQIVNDFQKGDIAEGYSVSREKKESFPLTVTSAQKNPTAFYLCASEDISNTGELFFGEGSRLTVL.

This chain links TRBV7-8 with TRBJ1-2, with D hard to call. The CDR3 consists of 13 residues. Trimming took 5 bases from V and 6 from J, leaving 13 bases between them. From germline, CDR1 is SGHVS and CDR2 FQNEAQ. This CDR3 reads CASSATREDGYTF. The DNA of the CDR3 is TGTGCCAGCAGCGCGACGAGGGAGGATGGCTACACCTTC.

About this clone itself: Other DNA sequences in the same sample also yield this CDR3. V gene TRBV2 combines with J gene TRBJ1-1; 7 nucleotides line up with TRBD1. This CDR3 contains 13 residues. V gave up 4 bases and J gave up 1 base; unmatched junction bases: 0. Looked up from germline, CDR1 is SNHLY and CDR2 is FYNNEI. The CDR3 DNA follows: TGTGCCAGCAGTGGACAGGGGAACACTGAAGCTTTCTTT. Amino acids: CASSGQGNTEAFF. Together with reference TRBV2 and TRBJ1-1, the CDR3 gives the full variable domain: EPEVTQTPSHQVTQMGQEVILRCVPISNHLYFYWYRQILGQKVEFLVSFYNNEISEKSEIFDDQFSVERPDGSNFTLKIRSTKLEDSAMYFCASSGQGNTEAFFGQGTRLTVV.

The chain combines TRBV7-9 with TRBJ1-5; D gene unclear. The V end was cut by 5 bases, the J end by 5 bases, with 10 bases between. CDR1 is SEHNR, CDR2 FQNEAQ, per germline (reference sequence). This CDR3 is built from 13 residues. CDR3 DNA sequence: TGTGCCAGCAGCATAGGCTTAGATCAGCCCCAGCATTTT. Its protein is CASSIGLDQPQHF.

V is TRBV7-9 and J is TRBJ1-2, with no clear D. Germline V gene sequence: CDR1 SEHNR, CDR2 FQNEAQ (reference sequence). Deletions cut 3 bases from V and 3 bases from J, with 8 bases between. The CDR3 sequence is 13 residues long. CDR3 sequence: CASSFAADYGYTF. CDR3 bases: TGTGCCAGCAGCTTTGCCGCGGACTATGGCTACACCTTC. Full variable domain (rest looked up from reference TRBV7-9 and TRBJ1-2): DTGVSQNPRHKITKRGQNVTFRCDPISEHNRLYWYRQTLGQGPEFLTYFQNEAQLEKSRLLSDRFSAERPKGSFSTLEIQRTEQGDSAMYLCASSFAADYGYTFGSGTRLTVV.

The table lists this clone with a few counts. The chain uses TRBV5-6 and TRBJ1-1; a weak D match, TRBD1 (6 bases). Germline assignment: CDR1 SGHDT and CDR2 YYEEEE. The CDR3 spans 15 residues. V lost 0 bases to trimming and J lost 1 base, with 10 bases between them. In DNA form, the CDR3 reads TGTGCCAGCAGCTTGGCCCCAGGGGCGAACACTGAAGCTTTCTTT. Its translation: CASSLAPGANTEAFF.

This chain links TRBV19 with TRBJ1-2; D is uncertain. The V gene lost 6 bases and the J gene lost 2 bases, with 4 bases spanning the gap. The CDR3 is 11 residues long. Germline V gene data show CDR1 as LNHDA and CDR2 as SQIVND (reference sequence). CDR3 nucleotide sequence: TGTGCCAGTAGGCAGAACTATGGCTACACCTTC. Amino acid sequence: CASRQNYGYTF.

V is TRBV7-9 and J is TRBJ1-1; no clear D gene. CDR1 SEHNR and CDR2 FQNEAQ come from the germline V gene (reference sequence). The CDR3 covers 12 residues. Deletions cut 2 bases from V and 11 bases from J, with 12 bases between. The CDR3 spells CASSLFREYAFF. The CDR3 nucleotides read TGTGCCAGCAGCTTATTCCGGGAGTACGCTTTCTTT.

V gene TRBV6-5 combines with J gene TRBJ2-7, with D uncertain. Germline V CDR1 and CDR2: MNHEY, SVGAGI. V lost 5 bases and J lost 4, with 6 bases in between. The CDR3 is 11 residues long. CDR3 loop: CASSNTYEQYF. The CDR3 DNA is TGTGCCAGCAGTAACACATACGAGCAGTACTTC.

The genes are TRBV9 and TRBJ2-1, with TRBD1 matching over 8 bases. This CDR3 is built from 15 residues. CDR1 is SGDLS and CDR2 is YYNGEE in the germline V gene. J lost 3 bases, V lost 5 bases, and 7 bases had no gene match. This CDR3 reads CASSAVTGDYNEQFF. CDR3 nucleotide sequence: TGTGCCAGCAGTGCCGTGACAGGGGACTACAATGAGCAGTTCTTC.

The chain is built from TRBV7-2 and TRBJ2-5; the match to TRBD1 covers 10 bases. J lost 4 bases, V lost 2 bases, and 10 bases had no gene match. CDR1 and CDR2 (germline): SGHTA, FQGNSA. The CDR3 length is 17 residues. CDR3: CASSLTAVTGGAETQYF. In nucleotides, the CDR3 is TGTGCCAGCAGCTTAACCGCGGTGACAGGGGGCGCAGAGACCCAGTACTTC. The variable domain in full, with the rest retrieved from reference TRBV7-2 and TRBJ2-5, is GAGVSQSPSNKVTEKGKDVELRCDPISGHTALYWYRQSLGQGLEFLIYFQGNSAPDKSGLPSDRFSAERTGGSVSTLTIQRTQQEDSAVYLCASSLTAVTGGAETQYFGPGTRLLVL.

The V and J genes are TRBV19 and TRBJ2-5; the match to TRBD1 covers 8 bases. There are 14 residues in the CDR3. Per the germline V gene, CDR1 is LNHDA and CDR2 is SQIVND (reference sequence). The V and J ends lost 7 bases and 5 bases, in that order; junction bases with no gene match: 9. CDR3 sequence (DNA): TGTGCCAGTACCCCGACAGGGGTCGGGGAGACCCAGTACTTC. Translating it yields CASTPTGVGETQYF.

The J gene is TRBJ1-5, the V gene TRBV6-6; the D gene is possibly TRBD1 (6 bases). Trimming took off 4 bases at V and 6 bases at J, with 16 bases between the two ends. The germline CDR1 and CDR2 sequences are MNHNY and SVGAGI (reference sequence). CDR3 size: 15 residues. CDR3 sequence: CASSSLWGGGQPQHF. The CDR3 DNA is TGTGCCAGCAGTTCGCTATGGGGAGGGGGTCAGCCCCAGCATTTT.

V usage is TRBV27 and J usage is TRBJ1-5; the D gene is possibly TRBD1 (5 bases). In germline, CDR1 is MNHEY, CDR2 SMNVEV (reference sequence). V lost 2 bases, J lost 0 bases, and 11 bases lay in between. CDR3 length: 16 residues. CDR3: CASSLGAVVSNQPQHF. The CDR3 DNA follows: TGTGCCAGCAGTTTAGGGGCGGTAGTTAGCAATCAGCCCCAGCATTTT.

This rearrangement joins TRBV7-8 to TRBJ1-3, with 10 bases that match TRBD1. There are 15 residues in the CDR3. CDR1 is SGHVS and CDR2 is FQNEAQ in the germline V gene. The ends lost 5 bases at V and 3 bases at J; junction bases unmatched: 4. CDR3 bases: TGTGCCAGCAGCGGAGGGACAGGGGTTGGAAACACCATATATTTT. It encodes CASSGGTGVGNTIYF.